This T cell receptor beta chain was recorded in a study of cytomegalovirus exposure and HLA in healthy donors (dated by TCRdb to between 2016 and 2019). For the wider study: According to an earlier analysis of several hundred of the donors, some 170 million T cells yielded 90 million to 140 million unique TCR beta sequences and roughly 280 Gb of sequence data. Approximately 330 gigabases of sequencing data and around 88 million unique TCR sequences made up an early release that covered 640 HLA-typed donors. All discovery cohort repertoires had been generated on a single sequencing platform. The study was designed to test whether signatures of past pathogen exposure could be identified by cataloging public T cell receptors. Donor age, sex, ethnicity and CMV serostatus were compiled together with the repertoire data. The study combined high-throughput TCR immunosequencing, statistical association of individual TCRs with disease status, and machine learning to predict cytomegalovirus infection status. Typing coverage differed by locus: A, B, C, DRB1 and DQB1 were typed in about 629-640 donors, DQA1 in around 500, DPA1 in 600 to 610, and DPB1 in approximately 450. Among the roughly 400 genotyped donors, around 81% belonged to the genetic ancestry cluster associated with self-reported Caucasian donors. Rather than drawing on any new phenotypic data, the later analysis identified candidate immune exposures from TCR beta sequences and the way those sequences occurred across donors. Across 300 to 400 genotyped donors of the cohort, an average of about 250,000 unique TCR beta nucleotide sequences per donor were sequenced, and approximately 17% of those sequences were non-productive. A separate validation cohort of approximately 130 different subjects was used in addition to the approximately 670-subject first cohort. Genome-wide SNP genotypes for about 65% of the 666 donors were used in a later genetic analysis, which treated that subset as a discovery cohort. HLA typing covered class I and class II loci at four-digit resolution. Using immunosequencing, the study profiled T cell repertoires from 666 subjects and related those repertoires to cytomegalovirus serostatus. Because of strong linkage in the cohort, roughly five DR-DQ haplotypes were treated as single units for association and clustering. In a later analysis, previously published TCR beta repertoires from fewer than 750 donors were re-analyzed and high-resolution HLA genotyping was added so that TCR occurrence patterns could be studied. An earlier analysis of 450 to 750 of the donors used high-throughput TCR beta sequencing to judge whether each TCR beta V gene segment behaved as functional or pseudogenic. Points the paper makes about the study in general: The study listed 150 to 200 TCR beta chains as associated with cytomegalovirus. According to a later analysis, most CMV-associated TCR beta chains appeared to be HLA-restricted, and the HLA associations seemed to be driven largely by CMV exposure. The classifier was reported to diagnose cytomegalovirus status with high specificity and sensitivity in both the original and validation cohorts. In a later analysis, HLA-associated TCR beta chains showed more clonal expansion and lower generation probabilities than non-associated chains that were equally common. A cluster of highly shared sequence variants was judged likely to be a technical artifact of the sequencing pipeline. According to a later analysis, parvovirus B19, influenza, CMV and Epstein-Barr virus appeared linked to several top co-occurrence clusters. Immune exposure information for the cohort was limited to CMV serostatus. Linkage disequilibrium might explain the correlated functional status among segregating V segments, but an unknown experimental factor could not be ruled out. An association between a missense DCLRE1C variant and V-gene and J-gene trimming of TCR beta chains was found in a later genetic analysis and replicated in an independent cohort. Some IMGT-functional V segments, including TRBV6-2 and TRBV6-3, could not be told apart with the 87-base-pair reads, so those segments were excluded. When HLA alleles, especially DR and DQ, strongly co-occurred, TCR associations were difficult to assign to individual alleles. At a false discovery rate of 0.05, a later analysis linked around 15,000 TCR beta sequences to specific HLA alleles. In an earlier analysis of roughly 560 of the donors, most TCR beta V segments were observed in productive rearrangements about 87% or about 30% of the time, broadly matching IMGT annotations. The authors suggested that the approach could potentially be generalized to other disease states and immunological phenotypes. A few of the identified cytomegalovirus-associated TCR beta chains were confirmed in vitro to be specific for cytomegalovirus antigens. While some public TCRs were present in many individuals, most TCR sequences turned up only very rarely across donors. Roughly 15 rarely observed V segments, including chromosome 9 orphons, were excluded from the earlier analysis of approximately 500 of the donors because counts were too low. In a later genetic analysis, fewer N-insertions in productive TCRs were reported among donors in an Asian-associated ancestry cluster than the roughly 700-donor mean. The cohort was sequenced for TCR beta chains only, and without alpha or paired-chain data the features that could be detected were limited. The presence/absence analyses assumed that sequencing depth was roughly uniform across donors, and that assumption may not be true. Because HLA typing was missing for some donors at each locus, association tests included only the typed subset. A further reported finding was that TCR beta sequences accurately predicted the HLA-A and HLA-B alleles for most subjects in the first cohort. According to a later analysis, TCR association rates differed among HLA loci, with DRB1 alleles showing the most associated TCRs and HLA-C alleles showing the fewest.

Receptor amplification or capture employed the immunoSEQ multiplex PCR assay. For the multiplex PCR, a mixture combining 60 forward primers for TCR Vbeta segments and 13 reverse primers for TCR Jbeta segments was used. The CDR3 region of rearranged TCR beta genes was amplified from genomic DNA by a multiplex PCR assay. On the Illumina HiSeq System, the amplified TCR beta libraries were sequenced as 87-base-pair reads. The published analysis was carried out like this. A later analysis counted some 74 million unique TCR beta chains across the 666 repertoires, and roughly 11 million of these chains were shared by at least two donors. A nearest-neighbor algorithm error-corrected the raw reads and collapsed the reads into unique sequences, merging closely related sequences to remove PCR and sequencing errors. Alignment of CDR3 sequences to IMGT reference sequences was used to assign V, D and J gene segments. For a sequence to be retained, a match of at least six nucleotides was required to both a V gene segment and a J gene segment. Rearrangements were called productive when the CDR3 lacked stop codons and stayed in frame with V and J; all others were non-productive. CDR3 was defined by IMGT convention, running from the second conserved V-encoded cysteine to the conserved J-encoded phenylalanine. The earlier analysis of roughly 590 of the donors excluded any sequence lacking an unambiguous match to a single V gene segment. In an earlier analysis of 587 of the donors, V segments were called functional above 56.7% productive rearrangements and were called segregating when the between-donor standard deviation exceeded 5%. A statistical classification framework was built to diagnose cytomegalovirus status from the catalog of TCR beta chain sequences. V and J gene assignment, in a later analysis, came from comparing TCR nucleotide sequences with IMGT/GENE-DB human TR gene sequences. Using the TCRdist pipeline, a later analysis assigned CDR3 sequences along with most-parsimonious VDJ recombination scenarios. In a later analysis, each TCR beta chain was defined by its CDR3 amino acid sequence together with its V-gene family, and reads lacking a unique V-gene family were excluded. To address suspected cross-contamination and a sequencing artifact, a later analysis removed 550 to 750 highly shared, low-generation-probability nucleotide sequences. In a later analysis, a clonal expansion index for each public chain was calculated from normalized within-repertoire ranks of inferred template counts. In a later analysis, generation probabilities were computed using a VDJ recombination model fitted to out-of-frame rearrangements, and the results were checked against IGoR. Hypergeometric tests were used in a later analysis to score TCR-TCR, TCR-HLA and TCR-CMV co-occurrence, with a repertoire-size bias correction applied to the TCR pairs. A later analysis estimated false discovery rates by permuting HLA or CMV assignments 20 times. In a later analysis, co-occurring TCRs were grouped using DBSCAN, with TCRdist sequence similarity added in when clustering inside HLA-allele-positive subsets. For co-occurrence clustering, repertoires with fewer than 30,000 or more than 120,000 public chains were excluded, along with about five repertoires with anomalous nucleotide sharing. The clones in this table, taken by TCRdb from immuneACCESS, are in-frame only. Not every clone is retained; where verified, under half of the shortfall comes from an unresolved V gene, and the cause of the rest is unknown. The V and J calls and the clone size are those of that table, but D and trimming were determined from the DNA. This sample comprises about 100,000 clones, about 75% of them detected only once. The ten top clones hold roughly 7% of the sample.

The cohort consisted of 600 to 750 healthy bone marrow donors. At the time of sampling, all cohort members were nominally healthy, though unrecorded immune exposures were likely present. The donor was CMV seropositive and was included in the group of 289 seropositive cohort members. A peripheral blood sample was collected from each donor, and TCR beta sequencing was performed on peripheral blood mononuclear cells. Genomic DNA was extracted from the blood cell samples with the Qiagen DNeasy Blood Extraction Kit. V is shortened by 4 bases, J by 4 bases, and the region joining them spans 12 bases. Spanning cysteine to phenylalanine, the CDR3 consists of 13 amino acids. The kept DNA is CDR3 alone, 39 bases in frame from the first base. Looking up the germline V gene yields CDR1 SGHRS and CDR2 YFSETQ. Comment on this clone: Its binding antigen is unknown. No clone much larger than this one lies a single base away; base qualities are absent.

This sequence uses TRBV5-1 and TRBJ2-7; D gene: possibly TRBD1, on 6 matching bases. The receptor was derived from a man aged 40-49 years in good health and CMV-seropositive. Sequenced material: PBMCs. The CDR3 is CASSESQGYEQYF. The bases are TGCGCCAGCAGCGAGAGCCAGGGGTACGAGCAGTACTTC.